This TCR beta chain was captured in a study of control samples from healthy donors and cancer patients. Libraries were prepared by immunoSEQ multiplex PCR; TCRdb keeps only in-frame clonotypes and omits some of them. The sample lists 180,000 or so clones; 85% to 95% were seen once. The CDR3 loop spans 18 amino acids. Per the germline V gene, CDR1 is KGHSH and CDR2 is LQKENI. The junction had 11 bases not matched to a gene; V was cut back by 3 bases and J by 0 bases. This rearrangement joins TRBV18 to TRBJ1-1; 9 bases fit TRBD1. The TCR originated in a woman in her fifties or sixties in good health. Sequenced: blood. CDR3 nucleotide sequence: TGTGCCAGCTCACCTTTACCGGGACAGGGTATTATGAACACTGAAGCTTTCTTT. Translated: CASSPLPGQGIMNTEAFF.